This TCR beta chain is drawn from a study of blood T cell repertoires in COVID-19. Study summary: Samples taken during acute and convalescent COVID-19 were collected in the United States, Italy and Spain. Sample material is recorded as cDNA or gDNA derived from T cells, B-cell-depleted T cells, or PBMCs.

CDR3 length: 16 residues. Trimming at V came to 8 bases and at J to 4 bases, leaving 10 bases not matched to a gene. Germline CDR1 is SNHLY and CDR2 is FYNNEI. Authors' analysis steps: Nucleated cell number was recorded as an estimate derived from reference gene primer amplification. Sequencing used immunoSEQ multiplex PCR; TCRdb keeps in-frame clones, though not all of them. V and J calls plus clone size are reproduced from that table; the DNA served to infer D and trimming. The sample yields about 190,000 clones, 88% seen once. Sample: peripheral blood. The sequence came from a woman aged 25-40 years with acute or convalescent COVID-19. V and J are TRBV2 and TRBJ1-3; 11 nucleotides line up with TRBD1. CDR3 nucleotides: TGTGCCAGCGGATCTGGACAGGGGGCGCGCGGAAACACCATATATTTT. Protein product: CASGSGQGARGNTIYF.